A selection of T cell receptor beta chains follows, all from one sample in a study of vaccination effects on CD4 cells after COVID-19. Clones were sequenced by immunoSEQ multiplex PCR, and TCRdb holds only the in-frame ones, with some missing. The sample holds roughly 30,000 clones, approximately 71% seen once. These TCRs are of unknown antigen specificity. Source: CD4+ T cells from PBMCs cultured with HCoV-NL63 spike peptides, taken after COVID-19 vaccination. Every receptor here comes from a human donor who received a COVID-19 vaccine. The CDR3 runs from the conserved cysteine through the conserved F or W. A D gene is named only where the DNA matches it firmly. The size of a clone is reported for some rows only, either as once, few or many, or as a class for expanded clones.

abundance,d_gene,v_gene,j_gene,CDR3nt,CDR3aa
few,-,TRBV7-9,TRBJ1-1,TGTGCCAGCAGCTCACAGGGTAACACTGAAGCTTTCTTT,CASSSQGNTEAFF
-,-,TRBV11-3,TRBJ2-3,TGTGCCAGTCACGGACCGGGCCACCATACGCAGTATTTT,CASHGPGHHTQYF
-,-,TRBV5-6,TRBJ1-1,TGTGCCAGCAGCTTGGGAGGGGTAGGGACTGAAGCTTTCTTT,CASSLGGVGTEAFF
-,-,TRBV5-4,TRBJ1-5,TGTGCCAGCAGCTTTAACCATCAGCCCCAGCATTTT,CASSFNHQPQHF
-,TRBD2,TRBV5-1,TRBJ2-5,TGCGCCAGCAGCTCCCCTGAGGGAGCGGGATTGGGGGAGACCCAGTACTTC,CASSSPEGAGLGETQYF
-,TRBD1,TRBV10-3,TRBJ2-7,TGTGCCATCAGTGATGCCGGGGACAGGACCTCCTACGAGCAGTACTTC,CAISDAGDRTSYEQYF
-,TRBD2,TRBV6-5,TRBJ2-1,TGTGCCAGCAGTTGGTTCGGTCAGCGGGGGAACAATGAGCAGTTCTTC,CASSWFGQRGNNEQFF
-,-,TRBV6-1,TRBJ2-3,TGTGCCAGCAGTGTGACATCTCCCATAAAGGGGGATACGCAGTATTTT,CASSVTSPIKGDTQYF
-,-,TRBV27,TRBJ1-1,TGTGCCAGCAGTCTAATGACAGGCACCAACACTGAAGCTTTCTTT,CASSLMTGTNTEAFF
-,-,TRBV6-4,TRBJ2-1,TGTGCCAGCAGTGTTATTGGACTGGACGACAATGAGCAGTTCTTC,CASSVIGLDDNEQFF
-,-,TRBV11-2,TRBJ1-4,TGTGCCAGCAGTTGGGGGACGATCAATGAAAAACTGTTTTTT,CASSWGTINEKLFF
-,TRBD1,TRBV25-1,TRBJ2-1,TGTGCCAGCAGTGAATATCTGACAGGGAACAATGAGCAGTTCTTC,CASSEYLTGNNEQFF
-,-,TRBV6-6,TRBJ2-2,TGTGCCAGCAGTTACGGTGCGGGGGCCTCCGCCGGGGAGCTGTTTTTT,CASSYGAGASAGELFF
-,-,TRBV5-1,TRBJ2-7,TGCGCCAGCAGCCCGGTTGATTACGTCGCTAACGAGCAGTACTTC,CASSPVDYVANEQYF
-,-,TRBV19,TRBJ2-6,TGTGCCAGTAAACAGGACCACTCTGGGGCCAACGTCCTGACTTTC,CASKQDHSGANVLTF
-,-,TRBV5-4,TRBJ2-3,TGTGCCAGCAGACTTGAACTGCAGGGGTCGGGGGATACGCAGTATTTT,CASRLELQGSGDTQYF
few,-,TRBV20-1,TRBJ2-7,TGCAGTGCTAGTTTGCGGGACCCCTACGAGCAGTACTTC,CSASLRDPYEQYF
once,-,TRBV7-9,TRBJ1-2,TGTGCCAGCAGCCAGGACAGCAACTATGGCTACACCTTC,CASSQDSNYGYTF
-,TRBD1,TRBV3-1/TRBV3-2,TRBJ2-1,TGTGCCAGCAGCCAAGGGGGGCCCGGGACAGGGGTCAATGAGCAGTTCTTC,CASSQGGPGTGVNEQFF
-,-,TRBV7-9,TRBJ2-7,TGTGCCAGCGAACCTCATCTAGATAGCGGTTCCTCCTACGAGCAGTACTTC,CASEPHLDSGSSYEQYF
-,TRBD1,TRBV5-1,TRBJ2-7,TGCGCCAGCAGCTTGAATTGGGACAGGGTCTCCTACGAGCAGTACTTC,CASSLNWDRVSYEQYF
-,-,TRBV3-1/TRBV3-2,TRBJ2-1,TGTGCCAGCAGCCAAGGAGGGTGGATAACGTCCAATGAGCAGTTCTTC,CASSQGGWITSNEQFF
-,-,TRBV5-4,TRBJ2-1,TGTGCCAGCAGGTGGAGGGGGTCCTACAATGAGCAGTTCTTC,CASRWRGSYNEQFF
few,-,TRBV9,TRBJ2-1,TGTGCCAGCAGCCCTGGGGGGGGCGGTTCCAATGAGCAGTTCTTC,CASSPGGGGSNEQFF
few,-,TRBV6-5,TRBJ1-6,TGTGCCAGCAGTTACTCGGAGGGCGGGGGTTCACCCCTCCACTTT,CASSYSEGGGSPLHF
-,TRBD1,TRBV7-8,TRBJ1-2,TGTGCCAGCAGCTTAATTGGACAGGTCGGGGGCTATGGCTACACCTTC,CASSLIGQVGGYGYTF
-,TRBD2,TRBV5-1,TRBJ2-3,TGCGCCAGCAGCTTTTTGGGTAGCGGGAGCACAGATACGCAGTATTTT,CASSFLGSGSTDTQYF